The rows below give T cell receptor beta chains drawn from one sample of a study of T cells in Graves' hyperthyroidism and ophthalmopathy. TCRdb recomputed calls from the multiplex PCR reads with MiXCR, one row per CDR3 protein. Here the sample spans fewer than 400,000 distinct CDR3 sequences, more than 13% being singletons. The source material was blood. These receptor sequences come from a man aged 45-65 years with Graves' ophthalmopathy. The CDR3 runs from the conserved cysteine through the conserved F or W. Fields, in order: clone size, J gene, D gene, V gene, CDR3 length, CDR3 DNA, CDR3 protein. D genes are given only for firm matches. A clone size is listed for some rows: how often the clone was seen (once, few, many), or a class if it is expanded.

clone_size: many
j_call: TRBJ2-5
d_call: .
v_call: TRBV29-1
cdr3_length: 13
cdr3_nt: TGCAGCGGCACCCGTGAGGATCGAGAGACCCAGTACTTC
cdr3_aa: CSGTREDRETQYF

clone_size: few
j_call: TRBJ2-4
d_call: .
v_call: TRBV7-2
cdr3_length: 16
cdr3_nt: TGTGCCAGCAGTTCGACCCCGGGGATAGCCAAAAACATTCAGTACTTC
cdr3_aa: CASSSTPGIAKNIQYF

clone_size: many
j_call: TRBJ2-7
d_call: TRBD1
v_call: TRBV12-3/TRBV12-4
cdr3_length: 13
cdr3_nt: TGTGCCAGCAGAAAACAGGGGATTGGCGAGCAGTACTTC
cdr3_aa: CASRKQGIGEQYF

clone_size: many
j_call: TRBJ1-1
d_call: .
v_call: TRBV5-6
cdr3_length: 15
cdr3_nt: TGTGCCAGCAGCTTGATATCAGGAATGAACACTGAAGCTTTCTTT
cdr3_aa: CASSLISGMNTEAFF

clone_size: .
j_call: TRBJ1-1
d_call: TRBD1
v_call: TRBV6-1
cdr3_length: 13
cdr3_nt: TGTGCCAGCAGTAATCCCGGGACAGGGGAAGCTTTCTTT
cdr3_aa: CASSNPGTGEAFF

clone_size: many
j_call: TRBJ1-5
d_call: TRBD1
v_call: TRBV20-1
cdr3_length: 14
cdr3_nt: TGCAGTGCTAGAACCGGGACAGGGTATCAGCCCCAGCATTTT
cdr3_aa: CSARTGTGYQPQHF

clone_size: .
j_call: TRBJ1-1
d_call: .
v_call: TRBV5-6
cdr3_length: 11
cdr3_nt: TGTGCCAGCAGCCGGGCCACTGAAGCTTTCTTT
cdr3_aa: CASSRATEAFF

clone_size: many
j_call: TRBJ1-5
d_call: TRBD1
v_call: TRBV18
cdr3_length: 16
cdr3_nt: TGTGCCAGCTCACCTACGACAGGGCTAGCAAATCAGCCCCAGCATTTT
cdr3_aa: CASSPTTGLANQPQHF

clone_size: .
j_call: TRBJ2-2
d_call: TRBD1
v_call: TRBV27
cdr3_length: 14
cdr3_nt: TGTGCCGGCAGATCAGGACAGGCCTCCGGGGAGCTGTTTTTT
cdr3_aa: CAGRSGQASGELFF

clone_size: many
j_call: TRBJ1-1
d_call: .
v_call: TRBV6-1
cdr3_length: 15
cdr3_nt: TGTGCCAGCAAACGGCTCATAGCGGCAAACACTGAAGCTTTCTTT
cdr3_aa: CASKRLIAANTEAFF

clone_size: many
j_call: TRBJ2-3
d_call: TRBD2
v_call: TRBV6-1
cdr3_length: 14
cdr3_nt: TGTGCCAGCAGGTTAGCGGGGGGCTCAGATACGCAGTATTTT
cdr3_aa: CASRLAGGSDTQYF

clone_size: many
j_call: TRBJ1-5
d_call: .
v_call: TRBV2
cdr3_length: 15
cdr3_nt: TGTGCCAGCAGTACCCTTACAGGGAGCAATCAGCCCCAGCATTTT
cdr3_aa: CASSTLTGSNQPQHF

clone_size: .
j_call: TRBJ2-7
d_call: .
v_call: TRBV5-7
cdr3_length: 11
cdr3_nt: TGTGCCAGCAGCAGATTCTCCGAGCAGTACTTC
cdr3_aa: CASSRFSEQYF

clone_size: many
j_call: TRBJ2-7
d_call: .
v_call: TRBV3-1
cdr3_length: 14
cdr3_nt: TGTGCCAGCAGCCAGGGTCACGGGGCCGGCGGGCAGTACTTC
cdr3_aa: CASSQGHGAGGQYF

clone_size: few
j_call: TRBJ1-2
d_call: .
v_call: TRBV6-4
cdr3_length: 14
cdr3_nt: TGTGCCAGACTGGCGTGCGGCAGGGTAGATGGCTACACCTTC
cdr3_aa: CARLACGRVDGYTF

clone_size: .
j_call: TRBJ2-3
d_call: TRBD2
v_call: TRBV2
cdr3_length: 19
cdr3_nt: TGTGCCAGCAGTCAGACTAGCGGGAGATCCCACCCGTACACAGATACGCAGTATTTT
cdr3_aa: CASSQTSGRSHPYTDTQYF

clone_size: .
j_call: TRBJ2-7
d_call: .
v_call: TRBV7-9
cdr3_length: 12
cdr3_nt: TGTGCCAGCAGCCCAGACAGTTCCGGGCAGTACTTC
cdr3_aa: CASSPDSSGQYF

clone_size: .
j_call: TRBJ2-1
d_call: .
v_call: TRBV12-3/TRBV12-4
cdr3_length: 14
cdr3_nt: TGTGCCAGCAGCTATCAAAAAAACTACAATGAGCAGTTCTTC
cdr3_aa: CASSYQKNYNEQFF

clone_size: few
j_call: TRBJ2-5
d_call: .
v_call: TRBV7-9
cdr3_length: 12
cdr3_nt: TGTGCCAGCAGCTTAGTTGGTATCACCCAGTACTTC
cdr3_aa: CASSLVGITQYF

clone_size: few
j_call: TRBJ2-7
d_call: .
v_call: TRBV30
cdr3_length: 16
cdr3_nt: TGTGCCTGGAGTGTACTTTTGGCGGGGCACTCCTACGAGCAGTACTTC
cdr3_aa: CAWSVLLAGHSYEQYF

clone_size: .
j_call: TRBJ1-1
d_call: .
v_call: TRBV30
cdr3_length: 13
cdr3_nt: TGTGCCTGGAGTGTCGATACGAACACTGAAGCTTTCTTT
cdr3_aa: CAWSVDTNTEAFF

clone_size: many
j_call: TRBJ1-2
d_call: .
v_call: TRBV30
cdr3_length: 15
cdr3_nt: TGTGCCTGGAGTGCCGGGGGGGGGTGGAGCCGTGGCTACACCTTC
cdr3_aa: CAWSAGGGWSRGYTF

clone_size: many
j_call: TRBJ2-5
d_call: .
v_call: TRBV20-1
cdr3_length: 15
cdr3_nt: TGCAGTGCTAGAGATCTTCGGGAGAGCCAAGAGACCCAGTACTTC
cdr3_aa: CSARDLRESQETQYF

clone_size: .
j_call: TRBJ1-1
d_call: .
v_call: TRBV6-1
cdr3_length: 13
cdr3_nt: TGTGCCAGCAGGCAACAGCCAAACACTGAAGCTTTCTTT
cdr3_aa: CASRQQPNTEAFF

clone_size: many
j_call: TRBJ1-1
d_call: .
v_call: TRBV6-1
cdr3_length: 17
cdr3_nt: TGTGCCAGCAGTGAAGTGGGCAGACCAGCCTTTAACACTGAAGCTTTCTTT
cdr3_aa: CASSEVGRPAFNTEAFF

clone_size: few
j_call: TRBJ2-3
d_call: .
v_call: TRBV4-1
cdr3_length: 17
cdr3_nt: TGCGCCAGCAGCCAAGAACCCTTTGGCGGATACACAGATACGCAGTATTTT
cdr3_aa: CASSQEPFGGYTDTQYF

clone_size: many
j_call: TRBJ2-1
d_call: .
v_call: TRBV11-1
cdr3_length: 15
cdr3_nt: TGTGCCAGCAGCTTGGGGACGGATGTTTACAATGAGCAGTTCTTC
cdr3_aa: CASSLGTDVYNEQFF

clone_size: few
j_call: TRBJ2-7
d_call: TRBD2
v_call: TRBV18
cdr3_length: 17
cdr3_nt: TGTGCCAGCTCTAAGTTAGCGGGAGATCCTTTCTCCTACGAGCAGTACTTC
cdr3_aa: CASSKLAGDPFSYEQYF

clone_size: many
j_call: TRBJ1-1
d_call: .
v_call: TRBV20-1
cdr3_length: 13
cdr3_nt: TGCAGTGCTAGAACGGAAAGGAACACTGAAGCTTTCTTT
cdr3_aa: CSARTERNTEAFF

clone_size: few
j_call: TRBJ2-1
d_call: .
v_call: TRBV19
cdr3_length: 14
cdr3_nt: TGTGCCAGTAGTCCCGGGACCAAAAGCAATGAGCAGTTCTTC
cdr3_aa: CASSPGTKSNEQFF

clone_size: many
j_call: TRBJ2-7
d_call: .
v_call: TRBV5-1
cdr3_length: 14
cdr3_nt: TGCGCCAGCAGCTTGGAGGGCAGGGGTCGAGAGCAGTACTTC
cdr3_aa: CASSLEGRGREQYF

clone_size: .
j_call: TRBJ2-3
d_call: TRBD2
v_call: TRBV5-1
cdr3_length: 19
cdr3_nt: TGCGCCAGCAGCTTGGACCTAGCGGGAGGTTCTTTAAAGACAGATACGCAGTATTTT
cdr3_aa: CASSLDLAGGSLKTDTQYF

clone_size: few
j_call: TRBJ2-4
d_call: TRBD2
v_call: TRBV28
cdr3_length: 16
cdr3_nt: TGTGCCAGCAGTCTTAGCGGGACCCAAACCAAAAACATTCAGTACTTC
cdr3_aa: CASSLSGTQTKNIQYF

clone_size: .
j_call: TRBJ2-2
d_call: TRBD2
v_call: TRBV6-1
cdr3_length: 13
cdr3_nt: TGTGCCAGCAGCGGGACTAGCGGCGGGGAGCTGTTTTTT
cdr3_aa: CASSGTSGGELFF

clone_size: .
j_call: TRBJ2-1
d_call: TRBD2
v_call: TRBV6-2/TRBV6-3
cdr3_length: 16
cdr3_nt: TGTGCCAGCAGTTACGGGGACAGCGGGAGGTACAATGAGCAGTTCTTC
cdr3_aa: CASSYGDSGRYNEQFF

clone_size: .
j_call: TRBJ2-7
d_call: TRBD2
v_call: TRBV13
cdr3_length: 17
cdr3_nt: TGTGCCAGCAGCCGGGGCCGGACTAGCGGGAGATCCTACGAGCAGTACTTC
cdr3_aa: CASSRGRTSGRSYEQYF

clone_size: .
j_call: TRBJ2-2
d_call: TRBD2
v_call: TRBV6-5
cdr3_length: 17
cdr3_nt: TGTGCCAGCAGTTACTCGGGTTTGGCGGGAGGGCCCGGGGAGCTGTTTTTT
cdr3_aa: CASSYSGLAGGPGELFF

clone_size: many
j_call: TRBJ2-2
d_call: TRBD2
v_call: TRBV11-2
cdr3_length: 16
cdr3_nt: TGTGCCAGCAGCCCGGGACTAGCGGGAGGGCGTCGGGAGCTGTTTTTT
cdr3_aa: CASSPGLAGGRRELFF

clone_size: few
j_call: TRBJ1-5
d_call: .
v_call: TRBV5-8
cdr3_length: 14
cdr3_nt: TGTGCCAGCAGCCAGAAAGGCAGCAATCAGCCCCAGCATTTT
cdr3_aa: CASSQKGSNQPQHF

clone_size: .
j_call: TRBJ1-6
d_call: .
v_call: TRBV5-1
cdr3_length: 17
cdr3_nt: TGCGCCAGCAGCTGGGGACCGTCGGGGGAGTATAATTCACCCCTCCACTTT
cdr3_aa: CASSWGPSGEYNSPLHF

clone_size: many
j_call: TRBJ2-4
d_call: .
v_call: TRBV19
cdr3_length: 14
cdr3_nt: TGTGCCAGCAGTCCAGGGTTAGCCAAAAACATTCAGTACTTC
cdr3_aa: CASSPGLAKNIQYF

clone_size: many
j_call: TRBJ1-1
d_call: TRBD1
v_call: TRBV27
cdr3_length: 15
cdr3_nt: TGTGCCAGCAGTTTCCTACAGGGGGCACATACTGAAGCTTTCTTT
cdr3_aa: CASSFLQGAHTEAFF

clone_size: many
j_call: TRBJ1-5
d_call: .
v_call: TRBV27
cdr3_length: 14
cdr3_nt: TGTGCCAGCAGTCCCGACTTGGGCAATCAGCCCCAGCATTTT
cdr3_aa: CASSPDLGNQPQHF

clone_size: many
j_call: TRBJ2-4
d_call: .
v_call: TRBV6-6
cdr3_length: 18
cdr3_nt: TGTGCCAGCAGTTACAGACAAACAAATAGCCGAGCCAAAAACATTCAGTACTTC
cdr3_aa: CASSYRQTNSRAKNIQYF

clone_size: many
j_call: TRBJ2-3
d_call: TRBD1
v_call: TRBV27
cdr3_length: 18
cdr3_nt: TGTGCCAGCAGTTTCGGGACAGGGCCGCAAACTAGCACAGATACGCAGTATTTT
cdr3_aa: CASSFGTGPQTSTDTQYF

clone_size: few
j_call: TRBJ2-2
d_call: TRBD1
v_call: TRBV5-1
cdr3_length: 15
cdr3_nt: TGCGCCAGCAGCTTAAGACAGGGCGGCACCGGGGAGCTGTTTTTT
cdr3_aa: CASSLRQGGTGELFF

clone_size: few
j_call: TRBJ2-1
d_call: TRBD2
v_call: TRBV10-3
cdr3_length: 15
cdr3_nt: TGTGCCATCACCCAGCGGGAGGGCTCCTACAATGAGCAGTTCTTC
cdr3_aa: CAITQREGSYNEQFF

clone_size: many
j_call: TRBJ2-7
d_call: TRBD2
v_call: TRBV19
cdr3_length: 15
cdr3_nt: TGTGCCAGTAGTATAGTTTCGGGAGGGACCTACGAGCAGTACTTC
cdr3_aa: CASSIVSGGTYEQYF

clone_size: many
j_call: TRBJ2-1
d_call: .
v_call: TRBV11-2
cdr3_length: 15
cdr3_nt: TGTGCCAGCAGCTTAGAGGTAGCGGCAAGGTTTGAGCAGTTCTTC
cdr3_aa: CASSLEVAARFEQFF

clone_size: .
j_call: TRBJ2-1
d_call: .
v_call: TRBV5-4
cdr3_length: 12
cdr3_nt: TGTGCCAGCAGCCTCGGACATTACGAGCAGTTCTTC
cdr3_aa: CASSLGHYEQFF

clone_size: many
j_call: TRBJ2-1
d_call: .
v_call: TRBV28
cdr3_length: 14
cdr3_nt: TGTGCCAGCAGTCCGCCGGCAGGGTACAATGAGCAGTTCTTC
cdr3_aa: CASSPPAGYNEQFF